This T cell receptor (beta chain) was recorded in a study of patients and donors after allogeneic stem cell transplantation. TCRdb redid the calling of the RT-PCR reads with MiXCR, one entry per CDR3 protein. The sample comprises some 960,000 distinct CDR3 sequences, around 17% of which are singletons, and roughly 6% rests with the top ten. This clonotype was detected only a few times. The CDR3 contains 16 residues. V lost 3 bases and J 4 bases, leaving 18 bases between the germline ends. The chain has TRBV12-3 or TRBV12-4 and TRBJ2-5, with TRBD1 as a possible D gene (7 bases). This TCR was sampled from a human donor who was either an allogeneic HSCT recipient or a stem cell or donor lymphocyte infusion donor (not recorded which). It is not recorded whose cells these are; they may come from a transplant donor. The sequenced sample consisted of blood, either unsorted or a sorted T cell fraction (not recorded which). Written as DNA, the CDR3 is TGTGCCAGCAGTTTTTCAGGAGGGGGCTCTCGAGAGACCCAGTACTTC. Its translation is CASSFSGGGSRETQYF.